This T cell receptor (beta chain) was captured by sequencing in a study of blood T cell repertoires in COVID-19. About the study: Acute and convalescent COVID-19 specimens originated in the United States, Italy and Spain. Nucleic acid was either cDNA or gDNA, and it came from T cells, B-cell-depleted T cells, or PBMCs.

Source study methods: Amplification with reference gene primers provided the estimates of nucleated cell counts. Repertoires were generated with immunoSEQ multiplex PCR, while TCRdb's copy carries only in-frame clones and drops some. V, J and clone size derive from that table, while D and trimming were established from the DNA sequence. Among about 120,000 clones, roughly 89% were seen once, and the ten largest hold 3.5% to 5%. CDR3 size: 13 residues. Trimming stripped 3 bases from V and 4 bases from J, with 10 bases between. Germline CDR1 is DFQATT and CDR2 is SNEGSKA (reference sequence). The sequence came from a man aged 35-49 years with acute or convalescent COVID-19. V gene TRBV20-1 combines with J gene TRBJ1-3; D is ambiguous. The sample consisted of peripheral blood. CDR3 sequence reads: CSASVLRGNTIYF. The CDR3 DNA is TGCAGTGCTAGTGTCCTTCGGGGAAACACCATATATTTT.